This record concerns one TCR beta chain sequence. Its target is unknown. These data are taken from a study of OX40 agonist ivuxolimab in advanced cancers. Study-level background: The study reported partial responses in three patients: one hepatocellular carcinoma, two cutaneous melanoma.

V was cut by 4 bases and J by 8 bases, with 14 bases left in between. This CDR3 spans 13 amino acids. Germline loops: CDR1 MDHEN, CDR2 SYDVKM. Clones were read by immunoSEQ multiplex PCR, and TCRdb kept only the in-frame ones, dropping some. This table has 100,000 to 150,000 clones, over 85% appearing once. Study results and limitations: Clones of CD4+ and CD8+ blood T cells grew by week 6 at doses of 0.1 to 3.0 mg/kg.

The chain employs TRBV28 and TRBJ1-2; D unclear. This receptor was identified in an adult with an advanced solid tumor such as melanoma, head and neck, liver or kidney cancer. The sequencing here drew on CD4+ or CD8+ T cells sorted from blood, taken in a trial of the OX40 agonist ivuxolimab. The CDR3 here is CASSSGPLRGYTF. The CDR3 region has the DNA TGTGCCAGCAGTTCAGGCCCTCTGAGAGGCTACACCTTC.